This T cell receptor (beta chain) was obtained from a study of CD8+ T cells in alopecia areata. Study results and caveats: Lesional scalp displayed greater clonality than normal scalp, most notably in alopecia totalis/universalis.

Remarks on this clone: The antigen remains undetermined.

The CDR3 covers 13 residues. Trimming took 5 bases from V and 7 from J, leaving 15 bases between them. CDR1 is SQVTM and CDR2 is ANQGSEA in the germline V gene. As for treatment: oral pan-JAK inhibitor, 5-10 mg twice daily. Following extraction, RNA underwent reverse transcription to cDNA, which served as the sequencing template. Using immunoSEQ multiplex PCR, the repertoire was profiled, and TCRdb retains in-frame clones only, with some absent. The sample consists of approximately 170,000 clones, about three fifths of them appearing once. This chain uses TRBV29-1 with TRBJ2-1; D possibly uses TRBD1 or TRBD2 (6 bases each). The TCR was taken from a human donor with alopecia areata. The specimen comprised CD4+ T cells sorted from blood, sampled at week 4, from a patient treated with tofacitinib. The CDR3 DNA sequence: TGCAGCGTTCAGAGGGGGGCCGGGAATGAGCAGTTCTTC. Protein: CSVQRGAGNEQFF.